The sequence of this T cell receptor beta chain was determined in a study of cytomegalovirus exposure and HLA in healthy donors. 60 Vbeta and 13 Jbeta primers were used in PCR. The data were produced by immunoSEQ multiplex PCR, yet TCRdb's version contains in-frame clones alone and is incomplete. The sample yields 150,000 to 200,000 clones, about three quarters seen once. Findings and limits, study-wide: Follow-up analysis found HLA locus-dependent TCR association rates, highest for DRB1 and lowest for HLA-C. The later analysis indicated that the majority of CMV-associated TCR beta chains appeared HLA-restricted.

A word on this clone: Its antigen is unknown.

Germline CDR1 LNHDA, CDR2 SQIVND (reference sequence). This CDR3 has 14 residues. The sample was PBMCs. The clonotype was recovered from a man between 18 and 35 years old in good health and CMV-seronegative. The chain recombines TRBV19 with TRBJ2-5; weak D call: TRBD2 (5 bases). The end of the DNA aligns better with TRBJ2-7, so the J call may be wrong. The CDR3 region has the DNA TGTGCCAGTACCCCAGCGGTAGGTTCCTACGAGCAGTACTTC. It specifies CASTPAVGSYEQYF.